This is a list of T cell receptor beta chains from one sample in a study of T cell responses to AZD1222 COVID-19 vaccine. TCRdb keeps only in-frame clones here, not all; method: immunoSEQ multiplex PCR. Of about 190,000 clones in the sample, 85% to 95% are singletons; the top ten hold over 1%. This material consisted of peripheral blood, taken on day 0 of AZD1222 vaccination. Receptors were obtained from an adult in good health. CDR3s include the opening cysteine and the closing phenylalanine or tryptophan. A D gene is named only where the DNA matches it firmly. Clone size, where shown, is once, few, many, or a class for clones that have expanded.

>TRBD2|once|TRBJ2-2|TRBV6-5
TGTGCCAGCAGTTGGCTAGCGGGGGAAACCGGGGAGCTGTTTTTT
CASSWLAGETGELFF
>NA|NA|TRBJ1-2|TRBV19
TGTGCCAGTAGTATCCGGGGTAGAGGCGATGGCTACACCTTC
CASSIRGRGDGYTF
>NA|NA|TRBJ1-6|TRBV11-2
TGTGCCAGCAGCTCGCAAAGTTCACCCCTCCACTTT
CASSSQSSPLHF
>TRBD2|NA|TRBJ2-7|TRBV5-1
TGCGCCAGCAGCTTGGGCGGGGGGAGTGACGAGCAGTACTTC
CASSLGGGSDEQYF
>NA|NA|TRBJ2-7|TRBV6-5
TGTGCCAGCAGTTACTCGGCGGGCCCCTACGAGCAGTACTTC
CASSYSAGPYEQYF
>TRBD1|NA|TRBJ1-1|TRBV7-9
TGTGCCAGCAGCGAAAGACAGGGGGCCTACACTGAAGCTTTCTTT
CASSERQGAYTEAFF
>NA|NA|TRBJ1-1|TRBV5-4
TGTGCCAGCAGCTTGGAAGGTCGGCTAAACACTGAAGCTTTCTTT
CASSLEGRLNTEAFF
>TRBD1|NA|TRBJ2-7|TRBV6-5
TGTGCCAGCAGTTCGGGACAGGGCGCGACGTACTTC
CASSSGQGATYF
>NA|NA|TRBJ1-1|TRBV24-1
TGTGCCACCAGTGATCCCCGGGGGAGCCATGAAGCTTTCTTT
CATSDPRGSHEAFF
>NA|once|TRBJ1-2|TRBV5-4
TGTGCCAGCAGCTTAGCGGGCCGGGGCTACACCTTC
CASSLAGRGYTF
>TRBD2|once|TRBJ2-1|TRBV9
TGTGCCAGCAGCGTAGCTGGCGGGGGGGCATGGAATGAGCAGTTCTTC
CASSVAGGGAWNEQFF
>NA|NA|TRBJ1-1|TRBV3-1/TRBV3-2
TGTGCCAGCAGCCTCACAGGGAACACTGAAGCTTTCTTT
CASSLTGNTEAFF
>TRBD2|NA|TRBJ2-3|TRBV5-1
TGCGCCAGCAGCCCAAGCGGGGGAAGCACAGATACGCAGTATTTT
CASSPSGGSTDTQYF
>TRBD2|NA|TRBJ2-5|TRBV9
TGTGCCAGCAGCGTTGGCGGGGGGGCACAAGAGACCCAGTACTTC
CASSVGGGAQETQYF
>NA|NA|TRBJ1-1|TRBV6-5
TGTGCCAGCAGTTACACGGCCGAAGCTGAAGCTTTCTTT
CASSYTAEAEAFF
>TRBD1|NA|TRBJ1-2|TRBV19
TGTGCCAGTAGTCCCCGTGGGACAGGGGGCGGAGGCTACACCTTC
CASSPRGTGGGGYTF